These 7 T cell receptor beta chains originate from one sample sequenced in a study of T cells in narcolepsy. This table comes from immunoSEQ multiplex PCR, and its TCRdb copy is limited to in-frame clones, with some not included. The sample comprises tens of thousands of clones, 50% to 65% of which are singletons, and around 12% rests with the top ten. Material: memory (CD45RA-) CD4+ T cells from blood. Receptors originate from a human donor in good health.

This clone was counted a few times. This chain uses TRBV11-2 with TRBJ2-7; D might be TRBD1 (5 bases). This CDR3 has 14 amino acids. Trimming took off 2 bases at V and 3 bases at J, with 11 bases between the two ends. Germline V CDR1 and CDR2: SGHAT, FQNNGV. DNA for the CDR3: TGTGCCAGCAGCTTAAATGCAGGGAACTACGAGCAGTACTTC. As protein: CASSLNAGNYEQYF.

For this clone: Other DNA sequences in the same sample also yield this CDR3. The rearrangement links TRBV19 to TRBJ1-5; 8 positions agree with TRBD1. The CDR3 consists of 15 residues. Germline values: CDR1 LNHDA, CDR2 SQIVND (reference sequence). V dropped 2 bases and J dropped 6; count of bases not matched to a gene: 6. DNA of the CDR3: TGTGCCAGTAGTATAAGCAGGGGGCAAGGTCAGCCCCAGCATTTT. Protein sequence: CASSISRGQGQPQHF. The whole variable domain, filled in from reference TRBV19 and TRBJ1-5, reads DGGITQSPKYLFRKEGQNVTLSCEQNLNHDAMYWYRQDPGQGLRLIYYSQIVNDFQKGDIAEGYSVSREKKESFPLTVTSAQKNPTAFYLCASSISRGQGQPQHFGDGTRLSIL.

The V gene is TRBV5-1, the J gene TRBJ1-2, with a tentative D call TRBD1 (6 bases). This CDR3 has 13 amino acids. V lost 5 bases to trimming and J lost 3 bases, with 11 bases between them. Germline loops: CDR1 SGHRS, CDR2 YFSETQ. The CDR3 DNA is TGCGCCAGCAGTTTCTCAGGGGACTATGGCTACACCTTC. Encoded protein: CASSFSGDYGYTF.

By proportion, this clone is medium-sized. Other DNA sequences of this sample code for an identical CDR3. The chain recombines TRBV6-5 with TRBJ2-6; D not resolved. V was pared by 0 bases and J by 2 bases, with 8 bases between. The length of the CDR3 is 16 residues. The germline CDR1 and CDR2 sequences are MNHEY and SVGAGI. CDR3 sequence: CASSYSLATGANVLTF. The CDR3 DNA reads as TGTGCCAGCAGTTACTCGCTCGCCACTGGGGCCAACGTCCTGACTTTC.

This chain joins TRBV2 and TRBJ1-1; D remains ambiguous. This CDR3 comprises 8 residues. In germline, CDR1 is SNHLY, CDR2 FYNNEI. Between the trimmed V and J ends, which lost 8 bases and 11 bases, there was a span of 6 bases. CDR3 coding DNA: TGTGCCAGCGCCCGGGCTTTCTTT. Its protein product is CASARAFF.

Only a few counts were recorded for this clone. The genes are TRBV5-1 and TRBJ2-3; 7 positions match TRBD1. Trimming cost V 2 bases and J 2 bases; bases outside gene matches: 2. CDR1 is SGHRS, CDR2 YFSETQ, per germline. The CDR3 contains 14 residues. For the CDR3, the DNA is TGCGCCAGCAGCTTCGGGACAGCCACAGATACGCAGTATTTT. It encodes CASSFGTATDTQYF.

Here the CDR3 reads CATSRFQDGTNYGYTF. DNA of the CDR3: TGTGCCACCAGCAGATTTCAAGACGGAACTAACTATGGCTACACCTTC. V and J are TRBV15 and TRBJ1-2; D gene uncertain. The CDR3 has 16 amino acids. V was pared by 2 bases and J by 0 bases, with 13 bases between. Germline CDR1 and CDR2: LNHNV and YYDKDF (reference sequence).